These 24 T cell receptor beta chains were sequenced from one sample in a study of blood T cell repertoires in COVID-19. Generated by immunoSEQ multiplex PCR, the TCRdb table keeps only in-frame clones and is missing some. The table records hundreds of thousands of clones, approximately 88% of them present only once. Sequenced sample: peripheral blood. These receptors originate from a man aged 40-50 years with acute or convalescent COVID-19.

V is TRBV28 and J is TRBJ1-1, with a tentative D call TRBD1 (6 bases). This CDR3 spans 13 amino acids. Trimming removed 6 bases at V and 0 bases at J, with 8 bases between. The V gene's germline CDR1 is MDHEN and CDR2 SYDVKM. CDR3 coding DNA: TGTGCCAGCAGCGACAGGCTGAACACTGAAGCTTTCTTT. This gives the protein CASSDRLNTEAFF.

This chain connects TRBV28 to TRBJ1-6; D perhaps matches TRBD1 (5 bases). V was clipped by 5 bases and J by 10 bases, with 24 bases between them. The CDR3 consists of 17 residues. In germline, CDR1 is MDHEN, CDR2 SYDVKM. The CDR3, as DNA: TGTGCCAGCAGTCCACCCCGGATGGCAGGGTTGAGATCACCCCTCCACTTT. Translation gives CASSPPRMAGLRSPLHF.

This chain uses TRBV2 with TRBJ1-1; D is uncertain. Trimming removed 3 bases from V and 6 bases from J, with 11 bases in between. The CDR3 runs 13 residues. The germline gives CDR1 SNHLY, CDR2 FYNNEI. The CDR3 sequence is CASSDGGRAEAFF. In nucleotides, the CDR3 is TGTGCCAGCAGTGATGGAGGGAGGGCTGAAGCTTTCTTT.

The V and J genes are TRBV29-1 and TRBJ2-7, with a possible D match to TRBD2 (5 bases). Deletions cut 4 bases from V and 0 bases from J, with 19 bases between. CDR3 length equals 16 residues. CDR1 and CDR2 from the germline V gene are SQVTM and ANQGSEA. In nucleotides, the CDR3 is TGCAGCGTTGTAGTAGTTGAGGGCCTAAACTCCTACGAGCAGTACTTC. This translates into CSVVVVEGLNSYEQYF.

The chain couples TRBV7-9 to TRBJ2-7; TRBD2 matches 8 bases. Trimming took 5 bases from V and 4 from J; bases not matched to a gene: 13. The germline V gene encodes CDR1 SEHNR and CDR2 FQNEAQ (reference sequence). The CDR3 sequence is 16 residues long. CDR3 nucleotide sequence: TGTGCCAGCAGCCCGCGGCCGGGCGGGAGGACATACGAGCAGTACTTC. This gives the protein CASSPRPGGRTYEQYF.

This clone is a singleton in its sample. The rearrangement joins TRBV29-1 to TRBJ1-2, with D tentatively TRBD1 (5 bases). CDR1 and CDR2 (germline): SQVTM, ANQGSEA. The CDR3 loop spans 15 amino acids. Trimming took 1 base from V and 6 from J, leaving 18 bases between them. The DNA for the CDR3 is TGCAGCGTTGAAGCTAACGGAGACAGCGGGGATGGCTACACCTTC. The encoded protein is CSVEANGDSGDGYTF.

This chain connects TRBV18 to TRBJ2-5; 11 bases agree with TRBD2. There are 16 residues in the CDR3. Germline CDR1 is KGHSH and CDR2 is LQKENI. With V trimmed by 0 bases and J by 4 bases, 4 bases remained unmatched. The CDR3: CASSPPISGRGETQYF. The DNA for the CDR3 is TGTGCCAGCTCACCACCGATTAGCGGGAGGGGAGAGACCCAGTACTTC. The full variable domain, its missing parts supplied by reference TRBV18 and TRBJ2-5, is NAGVMQNPRHLVRRRGQEARLRCSPMKGHSHVYWYRQLPEEGLKFMVYLQKENIIDESGMPKERFSAEFPKEGPSILRIQQVVRGDSAAYFCASSPPISGRGETQYFGPGTRLLVL.

The chain employs TRBV5-4 and TRBJ2-2, with 10 bases identical to TRBD2. The CDR3 spans 16 residues. Germline CDR1 and CDR2: SGHNT and YYREEE (reference sequence). The junction had 6 bases not matched to a gene; V was cut back by 4 bases and J by 3 bases. CDR3: CASSVGTSVYTGELFF. The CDR3 DNA follows: TGTGCCAGCAGCGTCGGGACTAGCGTATACACCGGGGAGCTGTTTTTT.

The V gene is TRBV7-7, the J gene TRBJ2-5; the match to TRBD2 covers 9 bases. The CDR3 spans 15 residues. The germline CDR1 and CDR2 sequences are SSHAT and FNYEAQ (reference sequence). V dropped 5 bases and J dropped 4; count of bases not matched to a gene: 8. The DNA of the CDR3 is TGTGCCAGCAGCCCGATGGAAGCGGGAGGAGAGACCCAGTACTTC. It translates to CASSPMEAGGETQYF.

This clone is a singleton in its sample. V and J are TRBV2 and TRBJ1-1, with a possible D match to TRBD1 (5 bases). This CDR3 is 16 amino acids long. Germline V lookup: CDR1 SNHLY, CDR2 FYNNEI. With 6 bases removed from V and 3 bases from J, the gap between germline ends came to 20 bases. This CDR3 is CASSTGGHDGDTEAFF. CDR3 sequence (DNA): TGTGCCAGCAGCACGGGGGGTCATGATGGAGACACTGAAGCTTTCTTT.

The CDR3 here is CASSTTGVTEAFF. The CDR3 DNA is TGTGCCAGCTCAACAACAGGGGTCACTGAAGCTTTCTTT. V usage is TRBV18 and J usage is TRBJ1-1; 7 bases match TRBD1. Losses at the gene ends were 5 bases for V and 4 bases for J; bases not matched to a gene: 4. This CDR3 is built from 13 residues. Germline CDR1 is KGHSH and CDR2 is LQKENI.

The chain employs TRBV3-1 (or the pseudogene TRBV3-2) and TRBJ2-7; no definite D call. The CDR3 is made up of 12 amino acids. Germline lookup yields CDR1 LGHDT and CDR2 YNNKEL (reference sequence). V was pared by 5 bases and J by 5 bases, with 10 bases between. CDR3 region: CASSFHSNEQYF. In nucleotides, the CDR3 is TGTGCCAGCAGCTTTCATTCCAACGAGCAGTACTTC.

As concerns this clone: A junction end diverges from the germline sequence, so it may reflect a read error. J is TRBJ1-1 and V is TRBV11-2; D uncertain. The CDR3 is 10 amino acids. Germline CDR1 SGHAT, CDR2 FQNNGV. In nucleotides, the CDR3 is TGTGCCAGCCGCTTCGCTGAAGCTTTCTTT. Its protein product is CASRFAEAFF.

The rearrangement joins TRBV6-1 to TRBJ1-3; possibly TRBD1 for D (5 bases). CDR1 is MNHNS and CDR2 is SASEGT in the germline V gene. The CDR3 consists of 16 residues. The V and J ends lost 2 bases and 2 bases respectively, with 13 bases between them. The DNA of the CDR3 is TGTGCCAGCAGTGAACATCTCAGGGTCGCTGGAAACACCATATATTTT. This gives the protein CASSEHLRVAGNTIYF.

V is TRBV19 and J is TRBJ1-5, with D possibly TRBD1 on 6 matching bases. The V gene lost 5 bases and the J gene lost 3 bases, with 11 bases spanning the gap. In germline, CDR1 is LNHDA, CDR2 SQIVND (reference sequence). The CDR3 has 14 amino acids. The CDR3 sequence is CASSSGQLNQPQHF. CDR3 nucleotide sequence: TGTGCCAGTAGTTCCGGACAGCTCAATCAGCCCCAGCATTTT.

J is TRBJ1-1 and V is TRBV4-3; the D is unclear. CDR1 is LGHNA and CDR2 is YSLEER in the germline V gene. The germline V and J ends were trimmed by 4 bases and 0 bases, with 9 bases remaining between them. This CDR3 comprises 14 residues. CDR3 loop: CASSPGGMNTEAFF. In DNA, the CDR3 is TGCGCCAGCAGCCCTGGCGGGATGAACACTGAAGCTTTCTTT.

The chain joins TRBV5-8 to TRBJ2-6; 8 bases agree with TRBD1. Germline loops: CDR1 SGHTS, CDR2 YDEGEE. The junction had 5 bases not matched to a gene; V was cut back by 2 bases and J by 7 bases. The CDR3 is made up of 15 amino acids. This chain's CDR3 is CASSFHRGTANVLTF. The CDR3 nucleotides read TGTGCCAGCAGCTTCCACAGGGGGACAGCCAACGTCCTGACTTTC.

This chain links TRBV7-9 with TRBJ1-4; D ambiguous. The CDR3 loop spans 15 amino acids. Germline V lookup: CDR1 SEHNR, CDR2 FQNEAQ (reference sequence). V was trimmed by 4 bases and J by 3 bases, leaving 12 bases between them. CDR3: CASSSRERPNEKLFF. Written as DNA, the CDR3 is TGTGCCAGCAGCTCCCGCGAGCGCCCTAATGAAAAACTGTTTTTT. The whole variable domain, remainder taken from reference TRBV7-9 and TRBJ1-4, is DTGVSQNPRHKITKRGQNVTFRCDPISEHNRLYWYRQTLGQGPEFLTYFQNEAQLEKSRLLSDRFSAERPKGSFSTLEIQRTEQGDSAMYLCASSSRERPNEKLFFGSGTQLSVL.

This clone appeared a few times. The rearrangement uses TRBV18 and TRBJ1-1; D gene uncertain. V was cut by 6 bases and J by 4 bases, with 15 bases left in between. Germline V lookup: CDR1 KGHSH, CDR2 LQKENI. The CDR3 loop spans 14 amino acids. CDR3 nucleotides: TGTGCCAGCTCGTCGGAGGTAGGTCCCACTGAAGCTTTCTTT. This translates into CASSSEVGPTEAFF.

V and J are TRBV7-2 and TRBJ1-1, with 9 bases lining up with TRBD1. CDR1 is SGHTA, CDR2 FQGNSA, per germline. The CDR3 is 15 residues long. V lost 5 bases and J lost 3; bases outside the gene matches: 7. CDR3 coding DNA: TGTGCCAGCAGCCCTTCGGGACAGGGCTACACTGAAGCTTTCTTT. Amino acid sequence: CASSPSGQGYTEAFF.

The J gene is TRBJ2-5, the V gene TRBV3-1 (or the pseudogene TRBV3-2), with TRBD1 identical over 8 bases. V trimming: 1 base; J trimming: 14 bases; junction bases outside the gene matches: 6. This CDR3 comprises 12 residues. Germline V gene data show CDR1 as LGHDT and CDR2 as YNNKEL (reference sequence). The CDR3 reads CASSQGLDRAYF. The CDR3 nucleotides are TGTGCCAGCAGCCAAGGGTTGGACAGGGCTTACTTC.

The chain joins TRBV7-2 to TRBJ1-4; weak D call: TRBD1 (6 bases). Germline-derived CDR1 and CDR2 are SGHTA and FQGNSA. Deletions cut 0 bases from V and 4 bases from J, with 9 bases between. The CDR3 covers 15 residues. CDR3 in DNA: TGTGCCAGCAGCTTAGCTGGACAGCTTAATGAAAAACTGTTTTTT. Translating it yields CASSLAGQLNEKLFF.

This chain links TRBV15 with TRBJ2-2, with TRBD1 matching 7 bases. The CDR3 has 17 amino acids. V lost 4 bases to trimming and J lost 4 bases; unmatched junction nucleotides: 12. Per the germline V gene, CDR1 is LNHNV and CDR2 is YYDKDF (reference sequence). CDR3 nucleotide sequence: TGTGCCACCAGCATTGGTAGACAGGGTGACGGCACCGGGGAGCTGTTTTTT. Its translation: CATSIGRQGDGTGELFF.

The genes are TRBV6-5 and TRBJ2-2, with D tentatively TRBD1 (5 bases). The V and J ends lost 7 bases and 2 bases respectively, with 14 bases between them. Germline CDR1 reads MNHEY; CDR2 reads SVGAGI. CDR3 length: 15 amino acids. CDR3 residues: CASTLWQGNTGELFF. The CDR3 nucleotides are TGTGCCAGCACCCTATGGCAGGGTAACACCGGGGAGCTGTTTTTT.